Presented here are 14 T cell receptor beta chains from one specimen sequenced in a study of cytomegalovirus exposure and HLA in healthy donors. Primers included in the PCR were 60 Vbeta and 13 Jbeta primers. Clones were sequenced by immunoSEQ multiplex PCR, and TCRdb holds only the in-frame ones, with some missing. Found here are 220,000 or so clones, around 80% of them singletons; the top ten hold about 1.7%. The sample taken for sequencing was PBMCs. The receptors stem from a man between 45 and 60 years old in good health and CMV-seronegative.

This chain links TRBV21-1 with TRBJ1-1; the DNA was not used to check the table's D call, TRBD1. TRBV21-1 represents a pseudogene. This CDR3 has 18 residues. The CDR3 DNA reads as TGTGCCAGCAGCAAAAGTAGGGGGCCGAAGGGTACACTAACTGAAGCTTTCTTT. It codes for CASSKSRGPKGTLTEAFF.

This clone was observed a few times. The gene calls are TRBV7-2 and TRBJ2-1; TRBD2 aligns across 10 bases. Per germline, CDR1 SGHTA and CDR2 FQGNSA. V shed 5 bases, J shed 7 bases, and the junction held 8 bases outside the gene matches. The CDR3 has 15 amino acids. CDR3 residues: CASSRPGLARNEQFF. The CDR3 DNA reads as TGTGCCAGCAGCCGACCGGGACTAGCGAGGAATGAGCAGTTCTTC.

The chain links TRBV28 to TRBJ1-5, with D uncertain. This CDR3 is built from 16 residues. V lost 8 bases to trimming and J lost 6 bases, with 23 bases between them. Germline loops: CDR1 MDHEN, CDR2 SYDVKM. The CDR3 DNA sequence: TGTGCCAGCCAATCGACACATAACAGATTTCTTCAGCCCCAGCATTTT. Translated: CASQSTHNRFLQPQHF.

This chain uses TRBV19 with TRBJ2-3; possibly TRBD1 for D (5 bases). This CDR3 is built from 14 residues. The germline V and J ends were trimmed by 6 bases and 2 bases, with 12 bases remaining between them. Germline V lookup: CDR1 LNHDA, CDR2 SQIVND (reference sequence). The CDR3 DNA is TGTGCCAGTAGGCAAAGTGGGGCCACAGATACGCAGTATTTT. Translated: CASRQSGATDTQYF.

CDR3 DNA: TGTGCCAGCAGTGGAATCGGGAAGATGAACACTGAAGCTTTCTTT. Encoded protein: CASSGIGKMNTEAFF. V and J are TRBV6-5 and TRBJ1-1; D is uncertain. In germline, CDR1 is MNHEY, CDR2 SVGAGI. This CDR3 contains 15 residues. V lost 5 bases and J lost 0, with 13 bases in between.

J is TRBJ2-1 and V is TRBV29-1; TRBD2 matches at 9 bases. J lost 8 bases, V lost 1 base, and 6 bases had no gene match. The germline V gene encodes CDR1 SQVTM and CDR2 ANQGSEA. The CDR3 is 14 amino acids. Written as DNA, the CDR3 is TGCAGCGTTGAAGGTAGCGGGAGAAGGGATGAGCAGTTCTTC. This sequence encodes CSVEGSGRRDEQFF.

This clone was seen a single time. The V and J genes are TRBV6-5 and TRBJ2-7; 7 nucleotides match TRBD1. Germline V CDR1 and CDR2: MNHEY, SVGAGI. This CDR3 comprises 12 residues. The V and J ends lost 5 bases and 6 bases, in that order; junction bases with no gene match: 4. This CDR3 reads CASSQTGAEQYF. The CDR3 DNA reads TGTGCCAGCAGTCAAACAGGGGCCGAGCAGTACTTC.

This chain connects TRBV10-3 to TRBJ2-7, with 11 bases aligning to TRBD2. The CDR3 loop spans 15 amino acids. Germline trimming cut 4 bases from V and 0 bases from J; bases unmatched to any gene: 2. Germline-derived CDR1 and CDR2 are ENHRY and SYGVKD. For the CDR3, the DNA is TGTGCCATCAGTGTAGGGACTAGCGGCTCCTACGAGCAGTACTTC. Translated, it gives CAISVGTSGSYEQYF.

The J gene is TRBJ1-5, the V gene TRBV7-2, with D possibly matching TRBD1 (5 bases). Germline V gives CDR1 SGHTA, CDR2 FQGNSA. This CDR3 contains 15 residues. Deletions cut 0 bases from V and 3 bases from J, with 9 bases between. The CDR3 nucleotides are TGTGCCAGCAGCTTAGCAGGCAGGGTCAATCAGCCCCAGCATTTT. This gives the protein CASSLAGRVNQPQHF.

The CDR3 loop reads CATREELAGYNEQFF. In DNA form, the CDR3 reads TGTGCCACCAGAGAAGAGCTAGCGGGTTACAATGAGCAGTTCTTC. J is TRBJ2-1 and V is TRBV15; TRBD2 matches 8 bases. This CDR3 has 15 amino acids. Looked up from germline, CDR1 is LNHNV and CDR2 is YYDKDF (reference sequence). Trimming removed 6 bases from V and 4 bases from J; junction bases left unmatched: 8.

The CDR3 bases are TGTGCCAGCAGTCAACCCGGGACAGACGCCTACGAGCAGTACTTC. The encoded protein is CASSQPGTDAYEQYF. The chain is built from TRBV4-2 and TRBJ2-7, with 7 nucleotides matching TRBD1. There are 15 residues in the CDR3. Germline trimming cut 6 bases from V and 2 bases from J; bases unmatched to any gene: 10. Germline V gene sequence: CDR1 LGHNA, CDR2 YNFKEQ.

This sequence joins TRBV30 and TRBJ2-7, with TRBD1 identical over 7 bases. The V and J ends lost 5 bases and 0 bases, in that order; junction bases with no gene match: 13. Germline V gene data show CDR1 as GTSNPN and CDR2 as SVGIG (reference sequence). This CDR3 has 16 amino acids. The CDR3 DNA reads as TGTGCCTGGTCCGAAGGGGGACAGCGAAGCTCCTACGAGCAGTACTTC. This encodes CAWSEGGQRSSYEQYF.

V is TRBV2 and J is TRBJ1-6; D unclear. V lost 1 base to trimming and J lost 9 bases, with 13 bases between them. The germline gives CDR1 SNHLY, CDR2 FYNNEI. This CDR3 comprises 15 residues. CDR3 amino acids: CASSEGQTRGSPLHF. Here the CDR3 DNA reads TGTGCCAGCAGTGAAGGGCAGACCCGGGGTTCACCCCTCCACTTT.

This clone was seen a handful of times. The chain couples TRBV29-1 to TRBJ2-5; D might be TRBD1 (6 bases). Germline assignment: CDR1 SQVTM and CDR2 ANQGSEA. Trimming shortened V by 3 bases and J by 2 bases, and 13 bases separated the two germline ends. The CDR3 runs to 14 residues. The CDR3 nucleotides read TGCAGCGTTGATAGACAGGCCTGGCAAGAGACCCAGTACTTC. This encodes CSVDRQAWQETQYF.